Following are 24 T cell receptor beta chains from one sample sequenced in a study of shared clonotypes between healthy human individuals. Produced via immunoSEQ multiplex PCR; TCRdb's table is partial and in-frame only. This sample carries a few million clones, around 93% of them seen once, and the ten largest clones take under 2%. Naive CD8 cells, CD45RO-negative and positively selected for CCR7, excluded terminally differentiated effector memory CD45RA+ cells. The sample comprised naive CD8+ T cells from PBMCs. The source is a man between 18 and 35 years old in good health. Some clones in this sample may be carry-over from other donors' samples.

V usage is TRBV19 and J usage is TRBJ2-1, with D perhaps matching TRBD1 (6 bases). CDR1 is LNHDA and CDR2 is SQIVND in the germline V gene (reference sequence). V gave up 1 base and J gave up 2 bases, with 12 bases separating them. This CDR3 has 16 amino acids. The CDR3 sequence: CASSIVSWTAYNEQFF. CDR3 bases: TGTGCCAGTAGTATAGTTTCGTGGACAGCCTACAATGAGCAGTTCTTC.

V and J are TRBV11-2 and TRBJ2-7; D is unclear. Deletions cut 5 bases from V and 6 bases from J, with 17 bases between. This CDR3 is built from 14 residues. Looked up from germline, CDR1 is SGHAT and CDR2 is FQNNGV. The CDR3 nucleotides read TGTGCCAGCAGCCCAGCCCCACTGTATGGCGAGCAGTACTTC. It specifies CASSPAPLYGEQYF.

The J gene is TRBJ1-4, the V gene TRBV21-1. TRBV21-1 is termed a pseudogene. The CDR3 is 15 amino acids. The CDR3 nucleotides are TGTGCCAGCAGCAATCTGGGGAGCAGGATAGAAAAACTGTTTTTT. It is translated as CASSNLGSRIEKLFF.

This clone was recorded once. The DNA for the CDR3 is TGTGCCAGTAGTAATCCGGACTATTGGGGTGAGCAGTTCTTC. Protein product: CASSNPDYWGEQFF. The rearrangement joins TRBV19 to TRBJ2-1; perhaps TRBD2 as D (6 bases). Between the trimmed V and J ends, which lost 4 bases and 9 bases, there was a span of 16 bases. Germline V lookup: CDR1 LNHDA, CDR2 SQIVND (reference sequence). The CDR3 has 14 residues.

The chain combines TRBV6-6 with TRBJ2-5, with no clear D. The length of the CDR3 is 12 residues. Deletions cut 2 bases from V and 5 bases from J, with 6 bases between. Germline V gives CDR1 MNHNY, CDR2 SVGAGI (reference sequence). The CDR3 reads CASSYPWETQYF. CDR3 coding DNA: TGTGCCAGCAGTTACCCCTGGGAGACCCAGTACTTC.

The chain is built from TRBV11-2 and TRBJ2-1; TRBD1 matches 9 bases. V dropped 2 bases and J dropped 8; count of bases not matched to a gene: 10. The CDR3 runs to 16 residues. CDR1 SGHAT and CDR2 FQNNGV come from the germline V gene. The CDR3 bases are TGTGCCAGCAGCTTATTTTCGGGACAGGGTTTACATGAGCAGTTCTTC. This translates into CASSLFSGQGLHEQFF.

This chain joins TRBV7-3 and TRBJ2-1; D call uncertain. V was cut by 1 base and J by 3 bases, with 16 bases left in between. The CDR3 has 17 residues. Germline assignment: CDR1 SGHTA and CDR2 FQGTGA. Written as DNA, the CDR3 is TGTGCCAGCAGCTTAAAGCAAACCGGGTCCCACTACAATGAGCAGTTCTTC. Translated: CASSLKQTGSHYNEQFF.

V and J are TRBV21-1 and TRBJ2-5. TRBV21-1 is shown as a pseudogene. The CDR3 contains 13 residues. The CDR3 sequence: CASSRGTSETQYF. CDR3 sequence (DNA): TGTGCCAGCAGCAGAGGGACCTCAGAGACCCAGTACTTC.

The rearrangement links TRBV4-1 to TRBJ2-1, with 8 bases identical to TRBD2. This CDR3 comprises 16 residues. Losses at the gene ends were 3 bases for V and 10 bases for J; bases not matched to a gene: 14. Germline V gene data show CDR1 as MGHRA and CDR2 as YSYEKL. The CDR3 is CASSHKEVAGSGEQFF. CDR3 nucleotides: TGCGCCAGCAGCCACAAGGAGGTAGCGGGGAGTGGAGAGCAGTTCTTC.

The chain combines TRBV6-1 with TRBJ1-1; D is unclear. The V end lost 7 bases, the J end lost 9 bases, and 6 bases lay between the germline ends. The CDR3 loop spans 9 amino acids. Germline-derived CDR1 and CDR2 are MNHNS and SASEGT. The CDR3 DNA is TGTGCCAGCACCGGTAAAGCTTTCTTT. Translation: CASTGKAFF.

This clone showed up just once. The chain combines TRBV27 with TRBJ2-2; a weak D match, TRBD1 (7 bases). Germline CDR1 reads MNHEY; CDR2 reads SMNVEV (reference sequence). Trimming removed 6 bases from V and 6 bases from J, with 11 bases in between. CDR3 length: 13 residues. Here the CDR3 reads CASRIRGAGELFF. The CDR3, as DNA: TGTGCCAGCAGAATCAGGGGGGCCGGGGAGCTGTTTTTT.

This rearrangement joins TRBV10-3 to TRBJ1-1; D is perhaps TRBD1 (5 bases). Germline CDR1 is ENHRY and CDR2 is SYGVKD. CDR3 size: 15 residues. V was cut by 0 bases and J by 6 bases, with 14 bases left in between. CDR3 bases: TGTGCCATCAGTGAGTCGAGGGGCATGGGGCCTGAAGCTTTCTTT. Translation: CAISESRGMGPEAFF.

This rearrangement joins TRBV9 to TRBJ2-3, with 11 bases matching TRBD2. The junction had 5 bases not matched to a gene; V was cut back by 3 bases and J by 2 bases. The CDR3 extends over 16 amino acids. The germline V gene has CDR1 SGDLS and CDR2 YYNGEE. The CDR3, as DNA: TGTGCCAGCAGCGACGGGACTAGCGGTTTCACAGATACGCAGTATTTT. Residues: CASSDGTSGFTDTQYF.

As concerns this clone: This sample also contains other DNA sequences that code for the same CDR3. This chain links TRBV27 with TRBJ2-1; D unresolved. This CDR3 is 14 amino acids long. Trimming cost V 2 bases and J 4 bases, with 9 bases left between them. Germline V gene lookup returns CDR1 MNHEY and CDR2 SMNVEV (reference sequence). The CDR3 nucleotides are TGTGCCAGCAGTTTAATAAGGGATTACAATGAGCAGTTCTTC. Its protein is CASSLIRDYNEQFF.

CDR3 in amino acids: CASSSEGQGSEQYF. The CDR3 bases are TGTGCCAGCAGCTCCGAGGGACAGGGAAGCGAGCAGTACTTC. The chain couples TRBV7-9 to TRBJ2-7, with 9 nucleotides matching TRBD1. CDR1 SEHNR and CDR2 FQNEAQ come from the germline V gene (reference sequence). V was pared by 4 bases and J by 6 bases, with 7 bases of the junction left unmatched. This CDR3 spans 14 amino acids.

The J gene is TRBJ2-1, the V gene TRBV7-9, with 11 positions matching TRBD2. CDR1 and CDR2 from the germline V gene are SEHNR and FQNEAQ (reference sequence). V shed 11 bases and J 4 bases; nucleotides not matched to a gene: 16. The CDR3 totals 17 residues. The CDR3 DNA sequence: TGTGCCTTTGGGGGTGATGACCTAGCGGGAGGATACAATGAGCAGTTCTTC. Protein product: CAFGGDDLAGGYNEQFF.

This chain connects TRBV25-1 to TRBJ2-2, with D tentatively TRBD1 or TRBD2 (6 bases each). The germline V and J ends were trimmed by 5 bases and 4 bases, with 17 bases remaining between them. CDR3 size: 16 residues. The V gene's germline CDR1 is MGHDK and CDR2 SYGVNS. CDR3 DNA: TGTGCCAGCAGTCCCCAGAGGGGGGCGGGCACCGGGGAGCTGTTTTTT. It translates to CASSPQRGAGTGELFF.

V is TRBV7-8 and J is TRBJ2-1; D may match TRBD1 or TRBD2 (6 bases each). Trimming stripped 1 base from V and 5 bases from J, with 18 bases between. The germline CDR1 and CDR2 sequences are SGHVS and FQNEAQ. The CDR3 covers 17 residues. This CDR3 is CASSLVRGDFSNNEQFF. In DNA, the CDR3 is TGTGCCAGCAGCTTAGTTAGGGGGGACTTCTCTAACAATGAGCAGTTCTTC.

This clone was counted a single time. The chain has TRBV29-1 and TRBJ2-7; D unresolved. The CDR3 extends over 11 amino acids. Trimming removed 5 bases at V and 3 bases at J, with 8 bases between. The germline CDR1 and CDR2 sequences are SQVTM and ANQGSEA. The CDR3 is CSVWIGYEQYF. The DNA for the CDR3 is TGCAGCGTTTGGATCGGCTACGAGCAGTACTTC.

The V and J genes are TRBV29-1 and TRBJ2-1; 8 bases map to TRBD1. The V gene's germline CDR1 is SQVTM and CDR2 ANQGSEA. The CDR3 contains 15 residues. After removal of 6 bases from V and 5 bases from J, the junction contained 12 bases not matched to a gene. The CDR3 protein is CSVGRPGTGNNEQFF. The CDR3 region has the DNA TGCAGCGTCGGACGACCCGGGACAGGAAACAATGAGCAGTTCTTC.

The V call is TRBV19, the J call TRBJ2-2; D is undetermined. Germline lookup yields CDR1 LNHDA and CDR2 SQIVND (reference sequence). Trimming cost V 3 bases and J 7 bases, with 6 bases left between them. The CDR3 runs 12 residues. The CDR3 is CASSISLGELFF. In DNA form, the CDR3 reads TGTGCCAGTAGTATTTCCCTCGGGGAGCTGTTTTTT.

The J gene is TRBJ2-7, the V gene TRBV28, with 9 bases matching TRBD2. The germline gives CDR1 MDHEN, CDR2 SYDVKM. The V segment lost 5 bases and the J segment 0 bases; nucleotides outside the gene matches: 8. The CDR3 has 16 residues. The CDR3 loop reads CASSPIAGVSSYEQYF. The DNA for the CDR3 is TGTGCCAGCAGTCCGATAGCGGGAGTGTCCTCCTACGAGCAGTACTTC.

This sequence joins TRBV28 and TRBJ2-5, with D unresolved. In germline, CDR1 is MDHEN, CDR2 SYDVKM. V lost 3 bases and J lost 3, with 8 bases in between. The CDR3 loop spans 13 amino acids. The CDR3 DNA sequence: TGTGCCAGCAGTTTTGACCTAGAAGAGACCCAGTACTTC. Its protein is CASSFDLEETQYF.

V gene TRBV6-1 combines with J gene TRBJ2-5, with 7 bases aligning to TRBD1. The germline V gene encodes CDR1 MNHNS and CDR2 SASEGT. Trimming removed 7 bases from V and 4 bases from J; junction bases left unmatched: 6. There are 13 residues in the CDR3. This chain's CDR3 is CASTPGQRETQYF. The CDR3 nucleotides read TGTGCCAGCACCCCGGGACAGAGAGAGACCCAGTACTTC.